Sequencing of this T cell receptor beta chain was carried out in a study of beta chain features in type 1 diabetes. The investigators reverse transcribed all of the isolated RNA, so they sequenced expressed TCRB transcripts. Produced via immunoSEQ multiplex PCR; TCRdb's table is partial and in-frame only. The sample has more than 350,000 clones, roughly 11% seen once. The V end lost 4 bases, the J end lost 1 base, and 8 bases lay between the germline ends. The CDR3 loop spans 13 amino acids. CDR1 is SGHNT and CDR2 is YYREEE in the germline V gene (reference sequence). The chain combines TRBV5-4 with TRBJ2-5; D is unresolved. The receptor was isolated from a woman aged 18-29 years in good health. Sequencing was carried out using naive CD4+ T cells from blood. CDR3 loop: CASSPALQETQYF. In DNA form, the CDR3 reads TGTGCCAGCAGCCCTGCGCTCCAAGAGACCCAGTACTTC.